This T cell receptor (beta chain) was captured in a study of shared clonotypes between healthy human individuals. The assay was immunoSEQ multiplex PCR, and TCRdb's table has in-frame clones only and misses some. This table holds some 490,000 clones, over 70% found once. The receptor was isolated from a woman aged 40-49 years in good health. Some clones in this sample may be carry-over from other donors' samples. Material: PBMCs.

CDR3: CASSLVGTETQYF. The DNA of the CDR3 is TGTGCCAGCAGTTTGGTCGGGACCGAGACCCAGTACTTC. The chain is built from TRBV28 and TRBJ2-5; the D call may be TRBD1 or TRBD2 (5 bases each). The CDR3 sequence is 13 residues long. The germline V gene encodes CDR1 MDHEN and CDR2 SYDVKM. V was trimmed by 3 bases and J by 5 bases, leaving 10 bases between them.